This TCR beta chain emerged from a study of CD8 T cells in ankylosing spondylitis. V gave up 3 bases and J gave up 4 bases, with 13 bases separating them. CDR1 is SGDLS, CDR2 YYNGEE, per germline. The CDR3 sequence is 14 residues long. This clonotype has at least ten counts. TCRdb reprocessed the 5' RACE reads via MiXCR and lists one record per CDR3 protein. Found here are about 25,000 distinct CDR3 sequences, 2% to 3% of them singletons; the top ten hold about 7.8%. The TCR was taken from a female donor with ankylosing spondylitis or in good health (not recorded which). Sequencing used blood, either unsorted or a sorted T cell fraction (not recorded which). The chain carries TRBV9 and TRBJ2-5; D is ambiguous. CDR3 protein: CASSALGSAETQYF. DNA of the CDR3: TGTGCCAGCAGCGCCTTGGGAAGCGCAGAGACCCAGTACTTC. Filled out from reference TRBV9 and TRBJ2-5, the complete variable domain reads DSGVTQTPKHLITATGQRVTLRCSPRSGDLSVYWYQQSLDQGLQFLIQYYNGEERAKGNILERFSAQQFPDLHSELNLSSLELGDSALYFCASSALGSAETQYFGPGTRLLVL.